This entry describes one T cell receptor (beta chain). Antigen unknown. The source of the sample is a study of T-cell reconstitution after alpha-beta-depleted transplantation in children. Trimming pared 8 bases from V and 0 bases from J, leaving 28 bases between. CDR3 length: 20 residues. Study-level points and caveats: High day-60 TCRbeta diversity in some patients came from surviving recipient T cells and thymic progenitors. After transplant, at about two months, alpha-beta T cells were reportedly derived from several hundred expanded graft clones. One year after transplant, T-cell counts and diversity came mostly from newly produced T cells.

The TCRbeta library was prepared with unique molecular identifiers. Via MiXCR, TCRdb re-called the PCR reads, giving one row per CDR3 protein. The sample comprises about 400,000 distinct CDR3 sequences, about a sixth of which are singletons, and 25% to 30% rests with the top ten. The sequencing here drew on PBMCs, mostly from graft donor cells, taken 360 days after TCRalphabeta/CD19-depleted stem cell transplant. The source of this sequence is a boy under three years old who had a stem cell transplant for Wiskott-Aldrich syndrome, so the T cells may come from the graft donor. This sequence joins TRBV12-3 or TRBV12-4 and TRBJ2-2; D might be TRBD2 (6 bases). The CDR3 here is CASSRPNKSSGGPNTGELFF. CDR3 nucleotides: TGTGCCAGCTCTCGCCCTAACAAATCGAGCGGAGGGCCGAACACCGGGGAGCTGTTTTTT.